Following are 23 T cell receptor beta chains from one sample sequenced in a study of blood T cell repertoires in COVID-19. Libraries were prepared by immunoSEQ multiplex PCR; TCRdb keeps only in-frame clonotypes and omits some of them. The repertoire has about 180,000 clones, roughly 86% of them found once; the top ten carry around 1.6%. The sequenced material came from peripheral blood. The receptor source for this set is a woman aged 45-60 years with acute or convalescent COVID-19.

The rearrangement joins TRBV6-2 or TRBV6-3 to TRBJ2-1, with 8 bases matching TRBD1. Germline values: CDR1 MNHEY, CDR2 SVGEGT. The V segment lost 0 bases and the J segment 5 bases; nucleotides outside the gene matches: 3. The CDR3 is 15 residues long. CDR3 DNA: TGTGCCAGCAGTTACTCTGGGACAGGTCACAATGAGCAGTTCTTC. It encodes CASSYSGTGHNEQFF.

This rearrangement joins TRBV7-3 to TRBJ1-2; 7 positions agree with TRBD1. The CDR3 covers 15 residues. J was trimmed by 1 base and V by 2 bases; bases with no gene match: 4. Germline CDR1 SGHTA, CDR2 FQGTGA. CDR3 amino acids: CASSLGTGDNYGYTF. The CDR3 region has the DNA TGTGCCAGCAGCTTAGGAACAGGGGATAACTATGGCTACACCTTC. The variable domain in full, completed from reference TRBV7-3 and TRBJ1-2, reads GAGVSQTPSNKVTEKGKYVELRCDPISGHTALYWYRQSLGQGPEFLIYFQGTGAADDSGLPNDRFFAVRPEGSVSTLKIQRTERGDSAVYLCASSLGTGDNYGYTFGSGTRLTVV.

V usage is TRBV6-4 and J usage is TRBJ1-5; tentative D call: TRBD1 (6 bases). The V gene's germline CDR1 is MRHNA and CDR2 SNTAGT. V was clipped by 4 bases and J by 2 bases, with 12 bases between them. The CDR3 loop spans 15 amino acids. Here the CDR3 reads CASSAGDRGNQPQHF. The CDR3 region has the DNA TGTGCCAGCAGTGCAGGGGACCGTGGCAATCAGCCCCAGCATTTT.

Here the CDR3 DNA reads TGCGCCAGCAGCCGTCAGGGGGCGAGCACTGAAGCTTTCTTT. Its translation: CASSRQGASTEAFF. This sequence joins TRBV4-1 and TRBJ1-1, with 8 bases fitting TRBD1. In germline, CDR1 is MGHRA, CDR2 YSYEKL. The CDR3 length is 14 residues. The V segment lost 4 bases and the J segment 4 bases; nucleotides outside the gene matches: 5.

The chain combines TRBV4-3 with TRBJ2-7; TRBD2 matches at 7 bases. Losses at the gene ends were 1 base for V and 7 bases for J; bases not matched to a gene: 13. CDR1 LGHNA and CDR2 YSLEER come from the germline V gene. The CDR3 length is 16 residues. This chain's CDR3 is CASSQGREGHMDEQYF. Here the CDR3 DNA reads TGCGCCAGCAGCCAAGGGAGGGAGGGCCATATGGATGAGCAGTACTTC.

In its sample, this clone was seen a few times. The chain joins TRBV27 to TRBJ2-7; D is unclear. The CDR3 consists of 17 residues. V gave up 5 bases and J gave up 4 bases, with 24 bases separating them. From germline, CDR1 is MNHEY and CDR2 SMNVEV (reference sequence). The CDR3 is CASSPSPRRTLGYEQYF. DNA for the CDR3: TGTGCCAGCAGTCCCTCTCCCCGTAGAACTCTTGGTTACGAGCAGTACTTC.

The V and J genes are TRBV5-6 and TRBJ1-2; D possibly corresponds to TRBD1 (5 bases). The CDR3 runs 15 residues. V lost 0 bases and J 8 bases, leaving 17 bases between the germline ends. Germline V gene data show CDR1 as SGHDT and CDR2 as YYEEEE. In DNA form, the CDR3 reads TGTGCCAGCAGCTTGGATACGGGGGTGTATTTGGGCTACACCTTC. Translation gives CASSLDTGVYLGYTF.

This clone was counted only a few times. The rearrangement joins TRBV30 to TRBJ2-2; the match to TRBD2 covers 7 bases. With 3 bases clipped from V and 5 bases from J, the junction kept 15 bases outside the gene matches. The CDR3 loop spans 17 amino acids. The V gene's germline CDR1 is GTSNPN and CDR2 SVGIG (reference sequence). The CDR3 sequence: CAWRLQRTSLGTGELFF. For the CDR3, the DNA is TGTGCCTGGAGGCTCCAGCGGACTAGTTTGGGGACCGGGGAGCTGTTTTTT.

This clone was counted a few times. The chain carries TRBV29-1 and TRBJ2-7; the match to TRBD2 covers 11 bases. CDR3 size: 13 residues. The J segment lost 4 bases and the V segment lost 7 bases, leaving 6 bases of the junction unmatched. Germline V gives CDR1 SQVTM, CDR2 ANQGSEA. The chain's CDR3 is CSARGTSGYEQYF. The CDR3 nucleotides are TGCAGCGCTCGCGGGACTAGCGGTTACGAGCAGTACTTC.

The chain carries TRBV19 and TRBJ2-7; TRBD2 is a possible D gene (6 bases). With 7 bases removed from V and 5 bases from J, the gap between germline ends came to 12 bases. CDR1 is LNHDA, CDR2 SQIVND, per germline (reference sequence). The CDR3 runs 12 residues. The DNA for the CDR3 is TGTGCCAGTACCCGGTCGGGGGACGAGCAGTACTTC. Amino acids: CASTRSGDEQYF.

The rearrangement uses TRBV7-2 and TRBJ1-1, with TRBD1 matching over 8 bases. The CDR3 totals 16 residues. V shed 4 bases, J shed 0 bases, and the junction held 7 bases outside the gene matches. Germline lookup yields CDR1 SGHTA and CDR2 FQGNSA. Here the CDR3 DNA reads TGTGCCAGCAGCTCCCAGGGGGCGCGGATGAACACTGAAGCTTTCTTT. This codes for CASSSQGARMNTEAFF.

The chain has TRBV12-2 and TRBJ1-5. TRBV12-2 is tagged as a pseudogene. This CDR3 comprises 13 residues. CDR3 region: CASRPGFHQPQHF. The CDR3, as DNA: TGTGCAAGTCGCCCGGGGTTCCATCAGCCCCAGCATTTT.

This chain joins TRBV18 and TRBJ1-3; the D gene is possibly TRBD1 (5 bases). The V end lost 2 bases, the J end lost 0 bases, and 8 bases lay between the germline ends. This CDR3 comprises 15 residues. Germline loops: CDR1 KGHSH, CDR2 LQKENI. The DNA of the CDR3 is TGTGCCAGCTCACCAAACAGGAGCTCTGGAAACACCATATATTTT. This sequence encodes CASSPNRSSGNTIYF. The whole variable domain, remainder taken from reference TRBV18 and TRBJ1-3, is NAGVMQNPRHLVRRRGQEARLRCSPMKGHSHVYWYRQLPEEGLKFMVYLQKENIIDESGMPKERFSAEFPKEGPSILRIQQVVRGDSAAYFCASSPNRSSGNTIYFGEGSWLTVV.

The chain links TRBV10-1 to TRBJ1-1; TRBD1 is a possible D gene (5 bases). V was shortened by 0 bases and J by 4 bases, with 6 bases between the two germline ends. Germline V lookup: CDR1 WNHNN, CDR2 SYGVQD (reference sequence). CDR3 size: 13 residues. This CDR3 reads CASSESGGTEAFF. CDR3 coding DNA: TGCGCCAGCAGTGAGTCCGGGGGCACTGAAGCTTTCTTT.

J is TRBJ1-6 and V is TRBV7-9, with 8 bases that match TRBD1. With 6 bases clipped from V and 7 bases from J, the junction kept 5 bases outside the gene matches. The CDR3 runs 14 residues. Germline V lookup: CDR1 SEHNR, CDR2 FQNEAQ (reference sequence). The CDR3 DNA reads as TGTGCCAGCAGTTCGGGACAGGCCAATTCACCCCTCCACTTT. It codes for CASSSGQANSPLHF.

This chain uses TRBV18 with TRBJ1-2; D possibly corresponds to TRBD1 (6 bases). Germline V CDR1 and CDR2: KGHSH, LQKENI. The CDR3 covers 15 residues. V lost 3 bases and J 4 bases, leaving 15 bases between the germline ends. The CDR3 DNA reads TGTGCCAGCTCACCCCCAGGGGATGCACGCTATGGCTACACCTTC. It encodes CASSPPGDARYGYTF.

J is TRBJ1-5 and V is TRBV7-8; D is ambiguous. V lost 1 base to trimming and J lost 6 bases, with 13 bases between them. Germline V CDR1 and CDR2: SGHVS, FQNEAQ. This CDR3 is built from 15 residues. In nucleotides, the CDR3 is TGTGCCAGCAGCTTAGGTGTCAGTCTGGCTCAGCCCCAGCATTTT. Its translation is CASSLGVSLAQPQHF.

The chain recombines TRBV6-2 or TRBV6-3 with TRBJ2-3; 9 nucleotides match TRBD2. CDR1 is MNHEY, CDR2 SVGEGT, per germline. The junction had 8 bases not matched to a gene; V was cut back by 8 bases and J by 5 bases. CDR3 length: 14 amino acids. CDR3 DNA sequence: TGTGCCAGCCGCCTAAGCGGGGGGTTAGATACGCAGTATTTT. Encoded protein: CASRLSGGLDTQYF.

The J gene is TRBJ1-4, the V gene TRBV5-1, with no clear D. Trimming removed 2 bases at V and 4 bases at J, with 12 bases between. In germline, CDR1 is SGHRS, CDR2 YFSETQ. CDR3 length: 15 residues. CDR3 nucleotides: TGCGCCAGCAGCTTCGCGGGTTCCTTTAATGAAAAACTGTTTTTT. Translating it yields CASSFAGSFNEKLFF.

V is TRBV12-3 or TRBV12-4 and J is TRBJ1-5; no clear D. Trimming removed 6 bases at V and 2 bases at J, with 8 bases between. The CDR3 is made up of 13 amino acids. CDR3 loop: CASRMGGNQPQHF. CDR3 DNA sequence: TGTGCCAGCAGAATGGGAGGCAATCAGCCCCAGCATTTT.

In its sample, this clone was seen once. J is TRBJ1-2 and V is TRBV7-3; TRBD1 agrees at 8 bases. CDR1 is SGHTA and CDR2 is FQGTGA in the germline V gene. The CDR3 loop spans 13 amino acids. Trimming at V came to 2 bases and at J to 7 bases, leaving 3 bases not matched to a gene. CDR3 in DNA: TGTGCCAGCAGCTTAGGGCAGGGGGCTGGCTACACCTTC. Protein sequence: CASSLGQGAGYTF.

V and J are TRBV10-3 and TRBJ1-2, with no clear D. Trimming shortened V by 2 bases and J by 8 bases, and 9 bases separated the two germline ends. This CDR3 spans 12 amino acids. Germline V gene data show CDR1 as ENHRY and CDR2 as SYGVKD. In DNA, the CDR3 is TGTGCCATCAGTGAGGGGCCGGGGGGCTACACCTTC. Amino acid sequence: CAISEGPGGYTF.

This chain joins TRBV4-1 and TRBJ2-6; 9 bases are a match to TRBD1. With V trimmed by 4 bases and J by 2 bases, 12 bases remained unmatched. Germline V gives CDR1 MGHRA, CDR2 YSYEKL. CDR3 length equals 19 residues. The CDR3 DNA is TGCGCCAGCAGCCGCTTCCGGGACAGGGATACCCCTGGGGCCAACGTCCTGACTTTC. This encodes CASSRFRDRDTPGANVLTF.